Below, 31 T cell receptor beta chains from the same sample are listed, as sequenced in a study of OX40 agonist ivuxolimab in advanced cancers. Sequencing used immunoSEQ multiplex PCR; TCRdb keeps in-frame clones, though not all of them. The top ten hold about 0.3% of the sample, which has about 120,000 clones, approximately 89% seen once. Sequences were derived from CD4+ or CD8+ T cells sorted from blood, sampled in a trial of the OX40 agonist ivuxolimab. Receptors were obtained from an adult with an advanced solid tumor such as melanoma, head and neck, liver or kidney cancer.

V gene TRBV9 combines with J gene TRBJ1-2, with a tentative D call TRBD1 (5 bases). V was pared by 4 bases and J by 8 bases, with 12 bases between. Germline V gives CDR1 SGDLS, CDR2 YYNGEE. The CDR3 spans 12 residues. The CDR3, as DNA: TGTGCCAGCAGCCAGGGCCACACCGGCTACACCTTC. Amino acids: CASSQGHTGYTF.

V is TRBV20-1 and J is TRBJ1-3; D is ambiguous. Germline-derived CDR1 and CDR2 are DFQATT and SNEGSKA (reference sequence). This CDR3 spans 11 amino acids. The V gene lost 6 bases and the J gene lost 6 bases, with 9 bases spanning the gap. The CDR3 region is CSAAWTNTIYF. DNA for the CDR3: TGCAGTGCCGCTTGGACAAACACCATATATTTT.

The chain employs TRBV7-9 and TRBJ2-1; 14 bases fit TRBD2. Per germline, CDR1 SEHNR and CDR2 FQNEAQ (reference sequence). CDR3 length equals 18 residues. J gave up 1 base and V 5 bases, and 7 bases lay outside the gene matches. The CDR3 region is CASSPKWTSGGSYNEQFF. The CDR3 DNA sequence: TGTGCCAGCAGCCCCAAGTGGACTAGCGGGGGGTCCTACAATGAGCAGTTCTTC.

The chain's CDR3 is CASRAGHRDTEAFF. The CDR3 DNA is TGTGCCAGTAGGGCGGGACATCGGGACACTGAAGCTTTCTTT. The chain joins TRBV19 to TRBJ1-1; D is possibly TRBD1 (6 bases). The V end was cut by 6 bases, the J end by 3 bases, with 14 bases between. The germline CDR1 and CDR2 sequences are LNHDA and SQIVND (reference sequence). The CDR3 is 14 residues long.

The chain combines TRBV7-8 with TRBJ1-4; 7 bases agree with TRBD1. The germline gives CDR1 SGHVS, CDR2 FQNEAQ. CDR3 length: 15 residues. V was clipped by 0 bases and J by 8 bases; unmatched bases: 6. The CDR3 bases are TGTGCCAGCAGCTTAGCGGCAGGGGGGAAAGAAAAACTGTTTTTT. Translation: CASSLAAGGKEKLFF. Filled out from reference TRBV7-8 and TRBJ1-4, the complete variable domain reads GAGVSQSPRYKVAKRGQDVALRCDPISGHVSLFWYQQALGQGPEFLTYFQNEAQLDKSGLPSDRFFAERPEGSVSTLKIQRTQQEDSAVYLCASSLAAGGKEKLFFGSGTQLSVL.

This sequence joins TRBV5-5 and TRBJ1-5; the D gene is possibly TRBD1 (5 bases). V was clipped by 1 base and J by 6 bases, with 11 bases between them. The CDR3 length is 14 residues. Looked up from germline, CDR1 is SGHKS and CDR2 is YYEKEE (reference sequence). The CDR3 reads CASSLFSQGQPQHF. The CDR3 DNA sequence: TGTGCCAGCAGCTTGTTTAGCCAGGGTCAGCCCCAGCATTTT.

CDR3 sequence: CASSLGREGTDTQYF. In DNA form, the CDR3 reads TGCGCCAGCAGCTTGGGTCGGGAGGGGACAGATACGCAGTATTTT. J is TRBJ2-3 and V is TRBV5-1, with TRBD2 matching 8 bases. There are 15 residues in the CDR3. The trim removed 0 bases at V and 3 bases at J, leaving 3 bases unmatched. Germline CDR1 reads SGHRS; CDR2 reads YFSETQ.

The chain recombines TRBV19 with TRBJ1-2, with TRBD1 matching 11 bases. The CDR3 runs 14 residues. After removal of 7 bases from V and 4 bases from J, the junction contained 5 bases not matched to a gene. The germline CDR1 and CDR2 sequences are LNHDA and SQIVND (reference sequence). In nucleotides, the CDR3 is TGTGCCAGTACGGACAGGGGGCAAATCTATGGCTACACCTTC. Translation: CASTDRGQIYGYTF.

This clone was found a few times. This chain joins TRBV6-5 and TRBJ2-7, with 8 nucleotides matching TRBD2. This CDR3 spans 16 amino acids. With V trimmed by 2 bases and J by 4 bases, 10 bases remained unmatched. Germline lookup yields CDR1 MNHEY and CDR2 SVGAGI. CDR3 sequence reads: CASSYLARGGIYEQYF. The CDR3 DNA follows: TGTGCCAGCAGTTACCTAGCGCGCGGGGGGATTTACGAGCAGTACTTC.

The V gene is TRBV5-1, the J gene TRBJ1-2; the D gene is possibly TRBD1 (5 bases). V lost 3 bases and J lost 1, with 16 bases in between. Germline assignment: CDR1 SGHRS and CDR2 YFSETQ. This CDR3 has 16 residues. The CDR3 sequence is CASSSNPTASNYGYTF. In nucleotides, the CDR3 is TGCGCCAGCAGCTCCAACCCGACAGCGAGTAACTATGGCTACACCTTC.

The V call is TRBV5-4, the J call TRBJ1-4; weak D call: TRBD1 (5 bases). V was trimmed by 0 bases and J by 8 bases, leaving 11 bases between them. The CDR3 consists of 14 residues. The germline V gene encodes CDR1 SGHNT and CDR2 YYREEE (reference sequence). The CDR3, as DNA: TGTGCCAGCAGCTTGGGGGGGAGTAAAGAAAAACTGTTTTTT. Its protein is CASSLGGSKEKLFF.

The CDR3 loop is CASSTGQGNYGYTF. The CDR3 DNA is TGTGCCAGTAGTACTGGACAGGGGAACTATGGCTACACCTTC. The V call is TRBV19, the J call TRBJ1-2; TRBD1 matches at 9 bases. CDR1 and CDR2 from the germline V gene are LNHDA and SQIVND (reference sequence). J gave up 2 bases and V 4 bases, and 2 bases lay outside the gene matches. The CDR3 sequence is 14 residues long. The entire variable domain, with the rest obtained from reference TRBV19 and TRBJ1-2, is as follows: DGGITQSPKYLFRKEGQNVTLSCEQNLNHDAMYWYRQDPGQGLRLIYYSQIVNDFQKGDIAEGYSVSREKKESFPLTVTSAQKNPTAFYLCASSTGQGNYGYTFGSGTRLTVV.

The chain has TRBV29-1 and TRBJ2-1, with D possibly being TRBD1 (5 bases). The germline V and J ends were trimmed by 4 bases and 0 bases, with 13 bases remaining between them. This CDR3 is 15 amino acids long. Germline assignment: CDR1 SQVTM and CDR2 ANQGSEA. CDR3 in DNA: TGCAGCGTTGCTGGACACCCGAGCTCCTACAATGAGCAGTTCTTC. This encodes CSVAGHPSSYNEQFF.

J is TRBJ2-3 and V is TRBV11-3, with 15 bases identical to TRBD2. V shed 4 bases and J 0 bases; nucleotides not matched to a gene: 5. CDR3 size: 18 residues. CDR1 and CDR2 (germline): SGHNT, YENEEA. DNA for the CDR3: TGTGCCAGCAGCTCCGGGACTAGCGGGGGGCCCAGCACAGATACGCAGTATTTT. Its protein product is CASSSGTSGGPSTDTQYF.

The chain employs TRBV9 and TRBJ1-6; D may be TRBD1 (6 bases). Trimming shortened V by 1 base and J by 7 bases, and 12 bases separated the two germline ends. Germline-derived CDR1 and CDR2 are SGDLS and YYNGEE. The CDR3 spans 15 residues. The CDR3 DNA reads TGTGCCAGCAGCGTAAATACAGGGTGGAATTCACCCCTCCACTTT. Translation: CASSVNTGWNSPLHF.

This chain connects TRBV30 to TRBJ2-7, with 11 bases aligning to TRBD1. This CDR3 comprises 15 residues. CDR1 is GTSNPN, CDR2 SVGIG, per germline (reference sequence). Trimming cost V 2 bases and J 3 bases; bases outside gene matches: 6. CDR3 DNA: TGTGCCTGGAGTCAATTCGGGACAGGGGGCTACGAGCAGTACTTC. It encodes CAWSQFGTGGYEQYF.

V gene TRBV6-6 combines with J gene TRBJ1-1, with D tentatively TRBD1 (5 bases). Germline lookup yields CDR1 MNHNY and CDR2 SVGAGI (reference sequence). The length of the CDR3 is 14 residues. Trimming removed 7 bases at V and 7 bases at J, with 19 bases between. CDR3 in DNA: TGTGCCAGCACTTTAGGGGTCCGGAACGGTGAAGCTTTCTTT. Its translation: CASTLGVRNGEAFF.

The chain couples TRBV7-8 to TRBJ1-6; D is unresolved. Trimming took 7 bases from V and 11 from J, leaving 12 bases between them. This CDR3 has 12 amino acids. Per germline, CDR1 SGHVS and CDR2 FQNEAQ. CDR3 sequence reads: CASTYSDTPLHF. The CDR3 nucleotides are TGTGCCAGCACTTACTCGGATACACCCCTCCACTTT.

The chain combines TRBV9 with TRBJ2-6; no firm D call. V lost 2 bases, J lost 2 bases, and 8 bases lay in between. The germline V gene has CDR1 SGDLS and CDR2 YYNGEE. The CDR3 is 15 residues long. In DNA form, the CDR3 reads TGTGCCAGCAGCGTTTCCGGCGCTGGGGCCAACGTCCTGACTTTC. The encoded protein is CASSVSGAGANVLTF.

Within the sample, this clone is medium-sized. The V and J genes are TRBV28 and TRBJ1-2; D gene ambiguous. CDR1 is MDHEN and CDR2 is SYDVKM in the germline V gene. This CDR3 has 13 residues. V shed 6 bases and J shed 4 bases, with 12 bases lying between them. The DNA for the CDR3 is TGTGCCAGCAGGCCTGGACTGCTCTATGGCTACACCTTC. It translates to CASRPGLLYGYTF.

The genes are TRBV7-2 and TRBJ2-7; 9 nucleotides agree with TRBD1. Germline V gene data show CDR1 as SGHTA and CDR2 as FQGNSA. The CDR3 totals 14 residues. J gave up 2 bases and V 6 bases, and 5 bases lay outside the gene matches. CDR3 protein: CASRITGGTYEQYF. The DNA for the CDR3 is TGTGCCAGCAGGATTACAGGGGGCACCTACGAGCAGTACTTC. The whole variable domain, remainder taken from reference TRBV7-2 and TRBJ2-7, is GAGVSQSPSNKVTEKGKDVELRCDPISGHTALYWYRQSLGQGLEFLIYFQGNSAPDKSGLPSDRFSAERTGGSVSTLTIQRTQQEDSAVYLCASRITGGTYEQYFGPGTRLTVT.

V and J are TRBV5-1 and TRBJ2-1; the D is unclear. The germline V and J ends were trimmed by 0 bases and 0 bases, with 7 bases remaining between them. This CDR3 region has 15 residues. Germline V gives CDR1 SGHRS, CDR2 YFSETQ. The CDR3 region is CASSLETYSYNEQFF. In nucleotides, the CDR3 is TGCGCCAGCAGCTTGGAAACATACTCCTACAATGAGCAGTTCTTC.

V usage is TRBV27 and J usage is TRBJ2-1; the D gene is possibly TRBD1 (5 bases). V was shortened by 6 bases and J by 9 bases, with 24 bases between the two germline ends. The CDR3 contains 16 residues. CDR1 and CDR2 from the germline V gene are MNHEY and SMNVEV (reference sequence). This CDR3 reads CASSPEEYRSKGEQFF. CDR3 DNA: TGTGCCAGCAGCCCCGAGGAGTACAGGTCGAAGGGTGAGCAGTTCTTC.

A single count supports this clone. The rearrangement joins TRBV15 to TRBJ2-6; no clear D gene. This CDR3 spans 16 amino acids. Looked up from germline, CDR1 is LNHNV and CDR2 is YYDKDF (reference sequence). V lost 0 bases to trimming and J lost 2 bases, with 8 bases between them. CDR3 in amino acids: CATSREFLPGANVLTF. DNA of the CDR3: TGTGCCACCAGCAGAGAATTTTTGCCTGGGGCCAACGTCCTGACTTTC. Combining the CDR3 with reference TRBV15 and TRBJ2-6 gives the whole variable domain DAMVIQNPRYQVTQFGKPVTLSCSQTLNHNVMYWYQQKSSQAPKLLFHYYDKDFNNEADTPDNFQSRRPNTSFCFLDIRSPGLGDTAMYLCATSREFLPGANVLTFGAGSRLTVL.

The J gene is TRBJ1-2, the V gene TRBV6-5, with D perhaps TRBD1 (6 bases). The V gene lost 6 bases and the J gene lost 4 bases, with 9 bases spanning the gap. The CDR3 spans 12 residues. Looked up from germline, CDR1 is MNHEY and CDR2 is SVGAGI. CDR3 bases: TGTGCCAGCAGACAGGGTTTCTATGGCTACACCTTC. It encodes CASRQGFYGYTF.

V usage is TRBV20-1 and J usage is TRBJ2-7; D not certain. The CDR3 totals 11 residues. Germline V CDR1 and CDR2: DFQATT, SNEGSKA (reference sequence). The V and J ends lost 2 bases and 6 bases respectively, with 8 bases between them. CDR3 region: CSARRIGEQYF. CDR3 nucleotides: TGCAGTGCTAGACGTATTGGCGAGCAGTACTTC.

This clone was counted between two and nine times. The chain carries TRBV19 and TRBJ1-6; 7 bases fit TRBD1. Germline-derived CDR1 and CDR2 are LNHDA and SQIVND (reference sequence). With 4 bases clipped from V and 7 bases from J, the junction kept 7 bases outside the gene matches. This CDR3 comprises 15 residues. The CDR3 DNA follows: TGTGCCAGTAGTACCCCGGGACAGAGGAATTCACCCCTCCACTTT. Translation gives CASSTPGQRNSPLHF.

The DNA for the CDR3 is TGTGCCATCAGTGAGTTGGGCGGGGGCACAGATACGCAGTATTTT. The encoded protein is CAISELGGGTDTQYF. The gene calls are TRBV10-3 and TRBJ2-3; perhaps TRBD2 as D (6 bases). The CDR3 runs 15 residues. The V gene lost 1 base and the J gene lost 1 base, with 9 bases spanning the gap. The V gene's germline CDR1 is ENHRY and CDR2 SYGVKD.

The CDR3 loop reads CALAPANTGELFF. DNA for the CDR3: TGTGCCTTGGCCCCCGCGAACACCGGGGAGCTGTTTTTT. V gene TRBV30 combines with J gene TRBJ2-2; D unclear. Germline-derived CDR1 and CDR2 are GTSNPN and SVGIG (reference sequence). The CDR3 is made up of 13 amino acids. Trimming took off 7 bases at V and 0 bases at J, with 9 bases between the two ends.

The J gene is TRBJ2-1, the V gene TRBV27; TRBD2 matches 12 bases. V gave up 5 bases and J gave up 7 bases; unmatched junction bases: 12. The CDR3 contains 17 residues. Germline V gene lookup returns CDR1 MNHEY and CDR2 SMNVEV (reference sequence). The CDR3 protein is CASSPLPSGRAWNEQFF. As DNA, the CDR3 is TGTGCCAGCAGTCCCCTTCCTAGCGGGAGGGCCTGGAATGAGCAGTTCTTC.

V is TRBV28 and J is TRBJ2-1; 12 positions match TRBD2. V trimming: 6 bases; J trimming: 7 bases; junction bases outside the gene matches: 7. CDR3 size: 15 residues. CDR1 is MDHEN and CDR2 is SYDVKM in the germline V gene. The CDR3 region is CASRSLAGGGNEQFF. The CDR3 DNA follows: TGTGCCAGCAGGTCGCTAGCGGGAGGGGGGAATGAGCAGTTCTTC.